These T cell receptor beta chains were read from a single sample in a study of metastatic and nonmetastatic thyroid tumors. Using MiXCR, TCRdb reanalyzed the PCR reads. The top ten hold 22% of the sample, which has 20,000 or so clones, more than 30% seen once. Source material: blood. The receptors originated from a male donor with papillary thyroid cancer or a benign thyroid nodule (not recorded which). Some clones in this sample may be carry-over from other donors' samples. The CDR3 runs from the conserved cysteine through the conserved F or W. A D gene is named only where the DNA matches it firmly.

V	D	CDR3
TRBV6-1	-	CASSAAGGTPYEQYF
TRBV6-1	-	CASDSSYGYTF
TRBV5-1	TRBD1	CASSLVGGHGYTF
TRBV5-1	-	CASTQSGHYGYTF
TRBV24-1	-	CATSDFNDYEQYF
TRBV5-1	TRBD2	CASSLYGAGGYEQYF
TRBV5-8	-	CASSSGTKPEETQYF
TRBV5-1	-	CASSLYEEGLNYGYTF
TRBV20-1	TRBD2	CSARLADIYNEQFF
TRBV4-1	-	CASSQAAGTPYEQYF
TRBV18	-	CASSIRYLGPQHF
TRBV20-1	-	CSASGIYEQYF
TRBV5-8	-	CASSFGGQRVVYTF
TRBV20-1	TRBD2	CSARDYRASGREATGELFF
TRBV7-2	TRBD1	CASSTRGHLGGELFF
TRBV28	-	CASSFRRVGQPQHF
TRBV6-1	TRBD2	CASSMGGRADTQYF
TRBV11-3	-	CASSFRDTRHTF
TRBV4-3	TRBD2	CASSQSGRGLYNEQFF
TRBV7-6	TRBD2	CASSLALAGVAGELFF
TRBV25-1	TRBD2	CASRTHAGGEQYF
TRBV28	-	CASSLSQGIPEAFF
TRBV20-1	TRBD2	CSASFLAGGPYEQYF
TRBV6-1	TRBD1	CASSEIGQGAYEQYF
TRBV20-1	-	CSASAVTPSYEQYF
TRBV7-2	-	CASSLVGHGNTEAFF
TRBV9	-	CASSSNVGYNEQFF
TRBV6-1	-	CASNGNTVNTEAFF
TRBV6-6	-	CASSYRNPRSGYSNQPQHF
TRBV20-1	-	CSARSPGANQPQHF
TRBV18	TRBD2	CASSPPGTSVLYEQYF
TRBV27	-	CASSRITGTYQETQYF
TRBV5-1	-	CASSWGGTGNTIYF
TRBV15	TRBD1	CATSGTGYSGNTIYF
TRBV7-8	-	CASSLGGRGRTGANVLTF
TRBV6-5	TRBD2	CASSYSGGSGETQYF
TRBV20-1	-	CSARQGGSNTGELFF
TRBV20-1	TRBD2	CSARPFSGRVDTQYF
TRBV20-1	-	CSARQSEGNYGYTF
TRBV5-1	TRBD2	CASSLGTSNEQYF
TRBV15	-	CATSIAMENQPQHF
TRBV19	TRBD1	CASSTIDRDSNQPQHF
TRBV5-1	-	CASSLEWGTNTEAFF
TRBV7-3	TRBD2	CASSYGGGRNEQYF
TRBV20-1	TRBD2	CSAPPPGRGHEQYF
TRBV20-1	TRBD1	CSARKDRGRQNTEAFF
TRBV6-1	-	CASTSWDVTDTQYF
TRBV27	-	CASSTRSSDEQFF
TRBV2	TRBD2	CASRKGREGVYEQYF
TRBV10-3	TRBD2	CAISGRGSTGELFF
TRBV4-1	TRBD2	CASSLAGGDLAKNIQYF
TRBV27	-	CASSRPGNTEAFF
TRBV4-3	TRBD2	CASSHSGLVLDTQYF
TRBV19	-	CASSILGYTEAFF
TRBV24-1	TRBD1	CATSATGQRIAGELFF
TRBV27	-	CASGPLSTGNTEAFF
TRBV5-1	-	CASSLMGSSYEQYF